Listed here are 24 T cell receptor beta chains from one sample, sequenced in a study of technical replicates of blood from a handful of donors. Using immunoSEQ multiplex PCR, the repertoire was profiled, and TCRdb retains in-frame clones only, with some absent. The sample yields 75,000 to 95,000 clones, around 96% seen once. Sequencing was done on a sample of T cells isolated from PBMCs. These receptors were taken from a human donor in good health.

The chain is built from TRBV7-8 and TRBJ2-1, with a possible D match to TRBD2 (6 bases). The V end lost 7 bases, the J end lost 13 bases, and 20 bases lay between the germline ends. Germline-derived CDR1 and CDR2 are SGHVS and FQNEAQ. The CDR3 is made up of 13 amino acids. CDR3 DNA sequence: TGTGCCAGCACCCTTGATACGAGGAGGGATCAGTTCTTC. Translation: CASTLDTRRDQFF.

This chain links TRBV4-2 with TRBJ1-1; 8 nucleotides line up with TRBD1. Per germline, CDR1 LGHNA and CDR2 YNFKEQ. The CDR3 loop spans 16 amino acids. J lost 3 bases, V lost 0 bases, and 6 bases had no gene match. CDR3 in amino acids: CASSQDFGRGHTEAFF. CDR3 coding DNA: TGTGCCAGCAGCCAAGATTTTGGCAGGGGGCACACTGAAGCTTTCTTT.

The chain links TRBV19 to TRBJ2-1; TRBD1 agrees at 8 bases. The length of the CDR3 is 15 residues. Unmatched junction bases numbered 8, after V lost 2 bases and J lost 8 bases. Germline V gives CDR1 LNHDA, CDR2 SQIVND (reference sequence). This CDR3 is CASSITRTGNDEQFF. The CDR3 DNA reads TGTGCCAGTAGTATAACCAGGACAGGGAATGATGAGCAGTTCTTC.

The CDR3 spells CASSLDRAYGYTF. DNA of the CDR3: TGCGCCAGCAGCTTGGACAGGGCATATGGCTACACCTTC. V is TRBV5-1 and J is TRBJ1-2; possibly TRBD1 for D (6 bases). CDR1 is SGHRS, CDR2 YFSETQ, per germline. The CDR3 contains 13 residues. V gave up 0 bases and J gave up 5 bases, with 8 bases separating them.

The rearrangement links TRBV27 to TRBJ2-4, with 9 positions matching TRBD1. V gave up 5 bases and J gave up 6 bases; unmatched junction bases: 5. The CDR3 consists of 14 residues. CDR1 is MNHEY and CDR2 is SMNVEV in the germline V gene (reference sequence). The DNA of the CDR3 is TGTGCCAGCAGTACCCTACAGGGGGCAAACATTCAGTACTTC. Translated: CASSTLQGANIQYF.

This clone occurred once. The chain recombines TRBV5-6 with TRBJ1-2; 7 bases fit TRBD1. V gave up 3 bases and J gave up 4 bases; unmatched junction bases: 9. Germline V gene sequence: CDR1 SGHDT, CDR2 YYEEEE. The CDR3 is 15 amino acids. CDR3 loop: CASSWWLRGPYGYTF. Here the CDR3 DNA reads TGTGCCAGCAGCTGGTGGTTAAGGGGGCCCTATGGCTACACCTTC.

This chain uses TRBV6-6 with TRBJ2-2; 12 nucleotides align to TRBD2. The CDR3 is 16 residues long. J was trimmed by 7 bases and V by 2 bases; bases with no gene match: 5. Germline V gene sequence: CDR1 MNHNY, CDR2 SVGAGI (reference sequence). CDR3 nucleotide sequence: TGTGCCAGCAGTTACAGACTAGCGGGAGTAAACGGGGAGCTGTTTTTT. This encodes CASSYRLAGVNGELFF.

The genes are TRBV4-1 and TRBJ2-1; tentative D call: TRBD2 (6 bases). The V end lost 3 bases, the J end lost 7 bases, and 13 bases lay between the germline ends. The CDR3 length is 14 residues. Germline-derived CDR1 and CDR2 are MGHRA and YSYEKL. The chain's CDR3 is CASSQGPRGNEQFF. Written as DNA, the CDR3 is TGCGCCAGCAGCCAGGGACCTCGGGGGAATGAGCAGTTCTTC.

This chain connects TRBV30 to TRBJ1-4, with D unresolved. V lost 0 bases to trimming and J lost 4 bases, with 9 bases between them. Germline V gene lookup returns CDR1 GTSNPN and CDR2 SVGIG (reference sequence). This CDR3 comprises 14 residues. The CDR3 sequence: CAWSVRQSNEKLFF. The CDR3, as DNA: TGTGCCTGGAGTGTGCGGCAGAGTAATGAAAAACTGTTTTTT. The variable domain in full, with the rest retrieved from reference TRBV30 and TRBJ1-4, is SQTIHQWPATLVQPVGSPLSLECTVEGTSNPNLYWYRQAAGRGLQLLFYSVGIGQISSEVPQNLSASRPQDRQFILSSKKLLLSDSGFYLCAWSVRQSNEKLFFGSGTQLSVL.

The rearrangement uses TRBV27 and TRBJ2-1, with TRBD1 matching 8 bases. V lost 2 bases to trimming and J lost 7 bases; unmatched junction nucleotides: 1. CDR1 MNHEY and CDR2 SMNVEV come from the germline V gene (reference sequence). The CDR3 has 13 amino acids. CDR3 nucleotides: TGTGCCAGCAGTTTAAACAGGGGGAATGAGCAGTTCTTC. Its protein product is CASSLNRGNEQFF.

The CDR3 sequence: CASSIVRIGQPQHF. For the CDR3, the DNA is TGTGCCAGTAGTATAGTACGGATCGGGCAGCCCCAGCATTTT. The V and J genes are TRBV19 and TRBJ1-5; D is undetermined. The V and J ends lost 1 base and 7 bases respectively, with 11 bases between them. The CDR3 length is 14 residues. The germline V gene encodes CDR1 LNHDA and CDR2 SQIVND (reference sequence).

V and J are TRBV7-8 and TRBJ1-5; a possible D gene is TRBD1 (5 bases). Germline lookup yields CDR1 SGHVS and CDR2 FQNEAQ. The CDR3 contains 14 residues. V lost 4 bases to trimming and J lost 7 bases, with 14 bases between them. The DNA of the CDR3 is TGTGCCAGCAGCTCAATGGGGGGGGTGCAGCCCCAGCATTTT. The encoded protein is CASSSMGGVQPQHF.

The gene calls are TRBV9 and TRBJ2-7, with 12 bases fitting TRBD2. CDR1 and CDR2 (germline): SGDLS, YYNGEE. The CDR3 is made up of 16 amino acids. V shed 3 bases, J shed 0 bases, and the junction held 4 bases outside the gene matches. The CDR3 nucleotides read TGTGCCAGCAGCGGGACTAGCGGGACTAGCTCCTACGAGCAGTACTTC. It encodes CASSGTSGTSSYEQYF.

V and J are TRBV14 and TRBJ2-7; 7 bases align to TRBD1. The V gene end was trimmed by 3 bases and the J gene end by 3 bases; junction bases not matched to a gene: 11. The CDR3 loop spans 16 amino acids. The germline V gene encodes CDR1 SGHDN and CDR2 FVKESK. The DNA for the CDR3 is TGTGCCAGCAGCCATCCCGACAGGGAGACCTACTACGAGCAGTACTTC. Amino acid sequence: CASSHPDRETYYEQYF. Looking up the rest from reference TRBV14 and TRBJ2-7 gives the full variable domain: EAGVTQFPSHSVIEKGQTVTLRCDPISGHDNLYWYRRVMGKEIKFLLHFVKESKQDESGMPNNRFLAERTGGTYSTLKVQPAELEDSGVYFCASSHPDRETYYEQYFGPGTRLTVT.

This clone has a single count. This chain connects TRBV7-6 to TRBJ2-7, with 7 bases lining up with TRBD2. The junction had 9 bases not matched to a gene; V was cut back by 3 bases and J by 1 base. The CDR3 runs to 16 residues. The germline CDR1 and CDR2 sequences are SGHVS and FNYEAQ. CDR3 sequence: CASSFSAGVGSYEQYF. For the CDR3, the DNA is TGTGCCAGCAGCTTCAGTGCGGGAGTGGGTTCCTACGAGCAGTACTTC.

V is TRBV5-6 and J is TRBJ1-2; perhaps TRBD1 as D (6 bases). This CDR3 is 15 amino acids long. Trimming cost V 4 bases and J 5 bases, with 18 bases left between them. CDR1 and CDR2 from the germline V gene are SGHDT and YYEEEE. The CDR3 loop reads CASSTLASGVYGYTF. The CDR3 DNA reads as TGTGCCAGCAGCACACTCGCCTCAGGGGTTTATGGCTACACCTTC.

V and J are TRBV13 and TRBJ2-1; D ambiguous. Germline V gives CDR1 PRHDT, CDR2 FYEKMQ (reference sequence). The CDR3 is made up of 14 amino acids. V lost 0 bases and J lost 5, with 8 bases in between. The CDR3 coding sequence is TGTGCCAGCAGCTTAGGACCGGGTCACAATGAGCAGTTCTTC. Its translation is CASSLGPGHNEQFF.

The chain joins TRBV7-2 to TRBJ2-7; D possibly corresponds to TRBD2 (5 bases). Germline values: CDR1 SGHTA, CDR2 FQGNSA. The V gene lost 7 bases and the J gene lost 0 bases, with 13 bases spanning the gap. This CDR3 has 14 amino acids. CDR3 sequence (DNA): TGTGCCAGCACCCTGAGCGGAGACTCCTACGAGCAGTACTTC. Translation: CASTLSGDSYEQYF.

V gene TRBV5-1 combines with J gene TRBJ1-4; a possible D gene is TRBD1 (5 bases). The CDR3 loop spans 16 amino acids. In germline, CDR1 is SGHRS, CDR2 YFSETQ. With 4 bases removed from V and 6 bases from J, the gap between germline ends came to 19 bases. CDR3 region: CASSPAWGRADEKLFF. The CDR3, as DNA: TGCGCCAGCAGCCCCGCATGGGGCAGGGCCGATGAAAAACTGTTTTTT.

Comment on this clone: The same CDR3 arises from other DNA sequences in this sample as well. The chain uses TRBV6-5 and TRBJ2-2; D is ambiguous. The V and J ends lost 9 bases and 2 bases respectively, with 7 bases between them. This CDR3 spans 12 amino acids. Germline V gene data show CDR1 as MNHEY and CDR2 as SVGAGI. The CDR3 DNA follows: TGTGCCAGTTCTTTAAACACCGGGGAGCTGTTTTTT. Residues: CASSLNTGELFF.

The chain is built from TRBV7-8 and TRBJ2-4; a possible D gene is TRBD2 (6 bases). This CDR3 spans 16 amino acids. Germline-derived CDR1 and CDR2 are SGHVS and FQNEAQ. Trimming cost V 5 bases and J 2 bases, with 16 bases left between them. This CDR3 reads CASSPVMSGSKNIQYF. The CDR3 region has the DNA TGTGCCAGCAGCCCAGTCATGAGCGGGTCCAAAAACATTCAGTACTTC.

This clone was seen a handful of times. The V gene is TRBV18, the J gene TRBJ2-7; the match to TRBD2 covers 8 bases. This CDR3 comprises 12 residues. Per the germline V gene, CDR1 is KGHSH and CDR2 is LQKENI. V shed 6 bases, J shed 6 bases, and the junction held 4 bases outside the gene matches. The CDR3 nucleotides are TGTGCCAGCTCGCCCAGCGGGAGCGAGCAGTACTTC. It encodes CASSPSGSEQYF.

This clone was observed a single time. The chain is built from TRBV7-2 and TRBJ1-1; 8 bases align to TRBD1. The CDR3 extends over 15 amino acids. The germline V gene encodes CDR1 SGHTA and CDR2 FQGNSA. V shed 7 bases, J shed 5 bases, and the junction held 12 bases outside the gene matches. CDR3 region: CASTRGQGRVTEAFF. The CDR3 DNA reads TGTGCCAGCACCAGGGGGCAGGGGAGGGTAACTGAAGCTTTCTTT.

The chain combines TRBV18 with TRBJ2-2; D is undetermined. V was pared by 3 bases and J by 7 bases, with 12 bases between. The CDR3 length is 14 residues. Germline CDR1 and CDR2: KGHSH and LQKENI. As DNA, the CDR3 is TGTGCCAGCTCACCGGAGCAATTAGGCGGGGAGCTGTTTTTT. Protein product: CASSPEQLGGELFF.